This TCR beta chain was sequenced in a study of T cell responses to AZD1222 COVID-19 vaccine. Study outcomes and limitations: Among vaccine-associated CD4 TCRs, coverage spanned spike, with dominance at 160-218 and 743-854. Receipt of two AZD1222 doses was followed by a rise in Spike-specific TCR breadth and depth. None of the repertoires were sampled until the peak T cell response had passed. The donor cohort was predominantly white British with a female majority, and clonal diversity may have been underestimated.

As for this clone: Antigen: not known.

Sequencing used immunoSEQ multiplex PCR; TCRdb keeps in-frame clones, though not all of them. The sample includes under 130,000 clones, 75% to 90% of them seen just once. This TCR derives from an adult in good health. The sample was peripheral blood, taken on day 0 of AZD1222 vaccination.

The CDR3 region is CSASRQEGNYGYTF. The CDR3 DNA reads as TGCAGTGCTAGTAGACAAGAGGGGAACTATGGCTACACCTTC. The J gene is TRBJ1-2, the V gene TRBV20-1, with a weak D call TRBD1 (5 bases). The CDR3 has 14 residues. V dropped 3 bases and J dropped 2 bases, with 13 bases sitting between them. Germline V gene data show CDR1 as DFQATT and CDR2 as SNEGSKA (reference sequence).